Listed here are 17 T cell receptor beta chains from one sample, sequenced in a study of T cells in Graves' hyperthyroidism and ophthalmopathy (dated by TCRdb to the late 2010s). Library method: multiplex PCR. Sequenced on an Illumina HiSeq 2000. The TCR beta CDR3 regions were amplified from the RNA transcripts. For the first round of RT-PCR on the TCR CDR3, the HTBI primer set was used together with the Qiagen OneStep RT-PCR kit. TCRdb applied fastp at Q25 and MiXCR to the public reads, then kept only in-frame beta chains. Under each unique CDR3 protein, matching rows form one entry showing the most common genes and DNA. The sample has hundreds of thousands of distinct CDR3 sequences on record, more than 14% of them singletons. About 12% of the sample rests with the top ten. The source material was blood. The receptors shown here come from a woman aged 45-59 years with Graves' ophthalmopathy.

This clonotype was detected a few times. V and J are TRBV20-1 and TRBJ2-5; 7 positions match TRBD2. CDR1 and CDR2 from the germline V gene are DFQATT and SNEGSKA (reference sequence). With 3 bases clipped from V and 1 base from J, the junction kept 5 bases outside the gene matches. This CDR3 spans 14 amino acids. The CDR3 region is CSASLAGVQETQYF. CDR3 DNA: TGCAGTGCTAGCCTCGCGGGAGTCCAAGAGACCCAGTACTTC.

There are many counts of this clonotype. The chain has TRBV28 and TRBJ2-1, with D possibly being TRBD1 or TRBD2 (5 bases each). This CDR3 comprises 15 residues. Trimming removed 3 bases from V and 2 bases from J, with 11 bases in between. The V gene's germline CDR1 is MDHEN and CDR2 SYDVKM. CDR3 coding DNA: TGTGCCAGCAGTTTTCTGGGGACCCCCTACAATGAGCAGTTCTTC. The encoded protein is CASSFLGTPYNEQFF.

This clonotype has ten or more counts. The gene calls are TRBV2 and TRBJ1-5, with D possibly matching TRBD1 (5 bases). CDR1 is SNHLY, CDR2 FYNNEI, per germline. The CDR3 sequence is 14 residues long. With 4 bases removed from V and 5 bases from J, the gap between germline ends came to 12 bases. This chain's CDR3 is CASSGTPADQPQHF. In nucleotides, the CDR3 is TGTGCCAGCAGTGGGACACCTGCCGATCAGCCCCAGCATTTT.

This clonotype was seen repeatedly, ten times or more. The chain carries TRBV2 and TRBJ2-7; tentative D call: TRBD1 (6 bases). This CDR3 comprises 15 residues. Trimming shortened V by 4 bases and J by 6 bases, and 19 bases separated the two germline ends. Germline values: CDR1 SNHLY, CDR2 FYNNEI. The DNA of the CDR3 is TGTGCCAGCAGTGGAAACTCTATTCAGGGGTCCGAGCAGTACTTC. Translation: CASSGNSIQGSEQYF. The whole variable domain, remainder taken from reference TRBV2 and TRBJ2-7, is EPEVTQTPSHQVTQMGQEVILRCVPISNHLYFYWYRQILGQKVEFLVSFYNNEISEKSEIFDDQFSVERPDGSNFTLKIRSTKLEDSAMYFCASSGNSIQGSEQYFGPGTRLTVT.

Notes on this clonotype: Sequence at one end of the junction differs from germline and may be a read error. DNA for the CDR3: TGTGCCAGCAGTGATCCCAGGGCTGGAACCACCATATATTTT. This translates into CASSDPRAGTTIYF. The rearrangement joins TRBV2 to TRBJ1-3; D may be TRBD1 (5 bases). Germline V gene sequence: CDR1 SNHLY, CDR2 FYNNEI. The CDR3 has 14 amino acids. The entire variable domain, with the rest obtained from reference TRBV2 and TRBJ1-3, is as follows: EPEVTQTPSHQVTQMGQEVILRCVPISNHLYFYWYRQILGQKVEFLVSFYNNEISEKSEIFDDQFSVERPDGSNFTLKIRSTKLEDSAMYFCASSDPRAGTTIYFGEGSWLTVV.

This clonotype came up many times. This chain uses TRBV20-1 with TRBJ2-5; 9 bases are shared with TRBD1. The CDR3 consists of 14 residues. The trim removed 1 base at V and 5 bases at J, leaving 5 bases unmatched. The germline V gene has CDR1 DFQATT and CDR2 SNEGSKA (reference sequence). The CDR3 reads CSARGQGEGETQYF. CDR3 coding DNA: TGCAGTGCTAGAGGACAGGGGGAAGGGGAGACCCAGTACTTC.

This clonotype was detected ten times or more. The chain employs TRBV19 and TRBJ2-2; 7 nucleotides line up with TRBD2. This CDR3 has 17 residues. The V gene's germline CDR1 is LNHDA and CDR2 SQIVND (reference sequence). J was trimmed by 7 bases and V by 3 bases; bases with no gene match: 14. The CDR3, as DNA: TGTGCCAGTAGTATTCTCGTCGGCGGGAGAGGTGTCGGGGAGCTGTTTTTT. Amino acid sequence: CASSILVGGRGVGELFF.

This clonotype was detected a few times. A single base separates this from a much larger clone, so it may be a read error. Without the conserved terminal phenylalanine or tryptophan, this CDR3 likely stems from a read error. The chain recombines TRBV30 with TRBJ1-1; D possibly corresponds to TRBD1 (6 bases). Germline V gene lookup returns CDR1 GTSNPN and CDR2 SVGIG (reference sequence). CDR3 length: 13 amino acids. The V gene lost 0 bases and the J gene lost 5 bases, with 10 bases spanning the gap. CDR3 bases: TGTGCCTGGAGTGTGCTACAGGGAACTGAAGCTTTCCTT. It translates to CAWSVLQGTEAFL.

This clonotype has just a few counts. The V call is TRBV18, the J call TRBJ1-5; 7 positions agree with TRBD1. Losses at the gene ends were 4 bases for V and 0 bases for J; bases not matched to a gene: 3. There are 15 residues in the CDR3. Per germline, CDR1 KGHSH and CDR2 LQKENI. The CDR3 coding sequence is TGTGCCAGCTCACGGGACAGATATAGCAATCAGCCCCAGCATTTT. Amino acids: CASSRDRYSNQPQHF. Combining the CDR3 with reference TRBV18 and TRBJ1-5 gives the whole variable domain NAGVMQNPRHLVRRRGQEARLRCSPMKGHSHVYWYRQLPEEGLKFMVYLQKENIIDESGMPKERFSAEFPKEGPSILRIQQVVRGDSAAYFCASSRDRYSNQPQHFGDGTRLSIL.

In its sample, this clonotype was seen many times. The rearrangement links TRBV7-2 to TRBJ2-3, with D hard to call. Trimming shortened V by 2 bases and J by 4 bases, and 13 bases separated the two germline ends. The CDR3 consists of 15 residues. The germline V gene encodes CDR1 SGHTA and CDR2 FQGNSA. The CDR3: CASSLTPGPPDTQYF. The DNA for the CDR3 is TGTGCCAGCAGCTTAACCCCCGGACCGCCAGATACGCAGTATTTT.

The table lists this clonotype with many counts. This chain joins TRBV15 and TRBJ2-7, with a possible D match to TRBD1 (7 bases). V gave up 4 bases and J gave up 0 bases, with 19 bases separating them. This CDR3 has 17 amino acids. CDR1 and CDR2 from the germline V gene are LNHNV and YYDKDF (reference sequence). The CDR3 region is CATSNHRGDSRSYEQYF. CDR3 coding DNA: TGTGCCACCAGCAACCATAGGGGGGACAGCCGCTCCTACGAGCAGTACTTC.

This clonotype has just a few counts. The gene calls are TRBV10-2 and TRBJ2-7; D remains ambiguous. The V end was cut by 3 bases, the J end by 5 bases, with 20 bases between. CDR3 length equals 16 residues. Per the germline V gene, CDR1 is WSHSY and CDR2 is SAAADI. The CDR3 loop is CASSDLRDNLWHEQYF. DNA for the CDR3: TGCGCCAGCAGTGATTTGCGTGACAACCTATGGCACGAGCAGTACTTC.

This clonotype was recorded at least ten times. The CDR3 nucleotides read TGTGCCAGCAGCTTTTGGAAGACAGGGGTCAATGAGCAGTTCTTC. This sequence encodes CASSFWKTGVNEQFF. This rearrangement joins TRBV7-2 to TRBJ2-1, with 8 nucleotides matching TRBD1. CDR3 length: 15 residues. V shed 3 bases, J shed 6 bases, and the junction held 7 bases outside the gene matches. Germline V gene data show CDR1 as SGHTA and CDR2 as FQGNSA.

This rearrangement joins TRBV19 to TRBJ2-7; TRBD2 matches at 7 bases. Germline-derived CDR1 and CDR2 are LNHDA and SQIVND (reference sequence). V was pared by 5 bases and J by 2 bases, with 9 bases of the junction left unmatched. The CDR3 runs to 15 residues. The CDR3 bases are TGTGCCAGTAGTTGGGCTAGCGGCCCTACCTACGAGCAGTACTTC. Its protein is CASSWASGPTYEQYF.

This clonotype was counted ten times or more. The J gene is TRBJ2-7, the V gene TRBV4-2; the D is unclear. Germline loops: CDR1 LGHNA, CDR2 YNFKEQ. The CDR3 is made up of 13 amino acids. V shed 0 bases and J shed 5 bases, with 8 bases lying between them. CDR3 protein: CASSQDLINEQYF. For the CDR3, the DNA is TGTGCCAGCAGCCAAGATCTTATCAACGAGCAGTACTTC.

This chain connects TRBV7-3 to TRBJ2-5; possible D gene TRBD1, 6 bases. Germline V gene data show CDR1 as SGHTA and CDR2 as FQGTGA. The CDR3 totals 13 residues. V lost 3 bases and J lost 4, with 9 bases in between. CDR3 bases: TGTGCCAGCAGCTTTACAGGGTCAGAGACCCAGTACTTC. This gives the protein CASSFTGSETQYF. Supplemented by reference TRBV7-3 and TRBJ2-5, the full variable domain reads GAGVSQTPSNKVTEKGKYVELRCDPISGHTALYWYRQSLGQGPEFLIYFQGTGAADDSGLPNDRFFAVRPEGSVSTLKIQRTERGDSAVYLCASSFTGSETQYFGPGTRLLVL.

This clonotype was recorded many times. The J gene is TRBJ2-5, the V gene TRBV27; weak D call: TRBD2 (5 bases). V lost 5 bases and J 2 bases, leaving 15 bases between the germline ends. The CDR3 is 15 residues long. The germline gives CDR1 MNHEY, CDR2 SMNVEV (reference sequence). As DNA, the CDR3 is TGTGCCAGCAGTCCGACAATGGGGAGTCAAGAGACCCAGTACTTC. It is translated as CASSPTMGSQETQYF.